The sequence of this T cell receptor (beta chain) was determined in a study of shared clonotypes between healthy human individuals. As for the study in general: Donor composition was a couple of women and a few men, aged 18 to 49.

Worth noting for this clone: This specimen includes other DNA sequences encoding the same CDR3.

The naive CD8 fraction comprised CD45RO-negative cells positively selected for CCR7 and excluded terminally differentiated effector memory CD45RA+ cells. The V and J ends lost 0 bases and 4 bases, in that order; junction bases with no gene match: 7. The CDR3 is 15 amino acids. From germline, CDR1 is SGDLS and CDR2 YYNGEE. The protocol was immunoSEQ multiplex PCR, while the TCRdb copy is restricted to in-frame clones and leaves out a portion. The repertoire holds around 2,000,000 clones, more than 85% seen once, with approximately 1.7% in the top ten. Material for sequencing was naive CD8+ T cells from PBMCs. The chain employs TRBV9 and TRBJ2-7, with 7 bases matching TRBD2. The TCR comes from a man between 18 and 35 years old in good health. Some clones in this sample may be carry-over from other donors' samples. CDR3 amino acids: CASSVGGAGLYEQYF. CDR3 DNA: TGTGCCAGCAGCGTAGGAGGAGCGGGGCTATACGAGCAGTACTTC.